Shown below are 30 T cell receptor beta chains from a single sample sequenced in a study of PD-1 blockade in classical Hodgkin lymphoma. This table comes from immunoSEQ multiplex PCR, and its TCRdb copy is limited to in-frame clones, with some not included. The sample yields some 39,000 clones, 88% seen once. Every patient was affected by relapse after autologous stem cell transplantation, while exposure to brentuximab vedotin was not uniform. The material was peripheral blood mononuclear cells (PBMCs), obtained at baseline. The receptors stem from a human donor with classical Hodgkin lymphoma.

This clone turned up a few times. In DNA form, the CDR3 reads TGTGCCAGTTGCGTGGTAGCTAGCAATCAGCCCCAGCATTTT. Translation: CASCVVASNQPQHF. The chain couples TRBV19 to TRBJ1-5; D not resolved. Between the trimmed V and J ends, which lost 8 bases and 0 bases, there was a span of 11 bases. The germline CDR1 and CDR2 sequences are LNHDA and SQIVND (reference sequence). The CDR3 contains 14 residues.

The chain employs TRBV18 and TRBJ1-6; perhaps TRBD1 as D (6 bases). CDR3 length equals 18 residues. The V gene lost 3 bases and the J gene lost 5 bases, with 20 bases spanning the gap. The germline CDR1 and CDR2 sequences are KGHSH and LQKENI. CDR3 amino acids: CASSPLMGAPLDNSPLHF. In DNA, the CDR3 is TGTGCCAGCTCACCGTTGATGGGGGCCCCATTAGATAATTCACCCCTCCACTTT.

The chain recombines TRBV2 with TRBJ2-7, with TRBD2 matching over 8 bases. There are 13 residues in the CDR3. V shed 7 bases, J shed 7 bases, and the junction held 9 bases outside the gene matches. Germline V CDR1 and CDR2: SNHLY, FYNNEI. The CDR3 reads CASTTLAALEQYF. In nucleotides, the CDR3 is TGTGCCAGCACCACACTAGCGGCTTTAGAGCAGTACTTC.

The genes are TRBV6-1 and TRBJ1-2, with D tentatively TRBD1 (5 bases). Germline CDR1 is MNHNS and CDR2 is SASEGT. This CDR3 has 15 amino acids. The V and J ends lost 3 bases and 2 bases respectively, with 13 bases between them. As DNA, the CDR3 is TGTGCCAGCAGTGAGGTGGGACCGGCAAACTATGGCTACACCTTC. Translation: CASSEVGPANYGYTF.

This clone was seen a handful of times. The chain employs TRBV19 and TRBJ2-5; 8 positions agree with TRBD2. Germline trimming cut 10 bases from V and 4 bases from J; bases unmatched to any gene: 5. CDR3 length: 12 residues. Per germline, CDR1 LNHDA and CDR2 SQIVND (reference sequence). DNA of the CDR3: TGTGCCACCGGGACTAGGGCAGAGACCCAGTACTTC. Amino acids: CATGTRAETQYF.

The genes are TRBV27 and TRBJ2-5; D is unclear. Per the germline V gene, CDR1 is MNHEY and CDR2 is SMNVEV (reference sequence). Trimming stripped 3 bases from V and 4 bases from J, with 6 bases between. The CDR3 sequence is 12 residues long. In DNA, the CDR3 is TGTGCCAGCAGTTTTTGGGGAGAGACCCAGTACTTC. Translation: CASSFWGETQYF.

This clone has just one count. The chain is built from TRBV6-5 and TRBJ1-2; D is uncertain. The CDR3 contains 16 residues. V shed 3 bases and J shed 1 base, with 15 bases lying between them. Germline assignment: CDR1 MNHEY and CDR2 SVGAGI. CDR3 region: CASSYGGPPLNYGYTF. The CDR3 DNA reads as TGTGCCAGCAGTTATGGAGGCCCCCCCCTTAACTATGGCTACACCTTC.

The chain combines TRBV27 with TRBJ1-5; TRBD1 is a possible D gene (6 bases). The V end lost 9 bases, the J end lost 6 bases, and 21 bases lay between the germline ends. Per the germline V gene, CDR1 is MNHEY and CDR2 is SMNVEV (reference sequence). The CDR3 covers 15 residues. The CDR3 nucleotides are TGTGCCAGTGGGGCTAGGGGGGAGAGGCGTCAGCCCCAGCATTTT. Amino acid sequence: CASGARGERRQPQHF.

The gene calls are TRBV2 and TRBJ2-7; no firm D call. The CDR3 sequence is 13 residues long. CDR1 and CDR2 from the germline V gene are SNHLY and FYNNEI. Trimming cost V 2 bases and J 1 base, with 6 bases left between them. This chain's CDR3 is CASSEQWSYEQYF. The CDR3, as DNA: TGTGCCAGCAGTGAACAGTGGTCCTACGAGCAGTACTTC.

CDR3 amino acids: CASSRGLAVGNEQFF. In nucleotides, the CDR3 is TGTGCCAGCAGCAGGGGACTAGCGGTGGGGAATGAGCAGTTCTTC. The gene calls are TRBV5-8 and TRBJ2-1, with 11 positions matching TRBD2. Unmatched junction bases numbered 7, after V lost 4 bases and J lost 7 bases. Per the germline V gene, CDR1 is SGHTS and CDR2 is YDEGEE. This CDR3 contains 15 residues. Together with reference TRBV5-8 and TRBJ2-1, the CDR3 gives the full variable domain: EAGVTQSPTHLIKTRGQQATLRCSPISGHTSVYWYQQALGLGLQFLLWYDEGEERNRGNFPPRFSGRQFPNYSSELNVNALELEDSALYLCASSRGLAVGNEQFFGPGTRLTVL.

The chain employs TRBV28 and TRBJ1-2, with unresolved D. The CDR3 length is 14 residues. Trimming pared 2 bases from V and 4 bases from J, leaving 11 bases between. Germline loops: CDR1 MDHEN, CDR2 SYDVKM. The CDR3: CASSLPGRPYGYTF. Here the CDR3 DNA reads TGTGCCAGCAGTTTACCCGGACGCCCCTATGGCTACACCTTC.

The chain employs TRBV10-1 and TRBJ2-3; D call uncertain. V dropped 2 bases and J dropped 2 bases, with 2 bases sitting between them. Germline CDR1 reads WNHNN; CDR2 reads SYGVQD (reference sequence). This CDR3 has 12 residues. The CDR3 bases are TGCGCCAGCAGTGAGGACACAGATACGCAGTATTTT. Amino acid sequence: CASSEDTDTQYF.

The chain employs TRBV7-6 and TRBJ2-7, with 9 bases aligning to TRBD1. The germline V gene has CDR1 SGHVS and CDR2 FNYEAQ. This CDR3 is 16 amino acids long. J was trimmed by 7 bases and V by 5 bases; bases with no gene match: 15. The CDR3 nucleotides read TGTGCCAGCAGCCAAATGACAACAGGGGGCGCGGGGGAGCAGTACTTC. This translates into CASSQMTTGGAGEQYF.

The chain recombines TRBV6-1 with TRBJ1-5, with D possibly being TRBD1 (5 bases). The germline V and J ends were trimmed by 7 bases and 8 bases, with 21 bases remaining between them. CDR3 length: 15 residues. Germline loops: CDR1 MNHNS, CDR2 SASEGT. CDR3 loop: CASKGWTARWEPQHF. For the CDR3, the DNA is TGTGCCAGCAAGGGGTGGACGGCCCGTTGGGAGCCCCAGCATTTT.

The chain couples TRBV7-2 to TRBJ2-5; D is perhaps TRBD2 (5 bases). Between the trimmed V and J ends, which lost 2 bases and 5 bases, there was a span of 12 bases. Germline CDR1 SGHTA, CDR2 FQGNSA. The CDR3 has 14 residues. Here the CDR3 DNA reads TGTGCCAGCAGCTTAAGTCGAGGGCGGGAGACCCAGTACTTC. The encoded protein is CASSLSRGRETQYF.

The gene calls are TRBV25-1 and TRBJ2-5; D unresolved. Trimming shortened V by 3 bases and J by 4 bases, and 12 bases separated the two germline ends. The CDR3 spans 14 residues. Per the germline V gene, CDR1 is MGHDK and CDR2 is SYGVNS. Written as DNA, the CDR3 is TGTGCCAGCAGTGACCACGGGTACCTAGAGACCCAGTACTTC. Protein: CASSDHGYLETQYF.

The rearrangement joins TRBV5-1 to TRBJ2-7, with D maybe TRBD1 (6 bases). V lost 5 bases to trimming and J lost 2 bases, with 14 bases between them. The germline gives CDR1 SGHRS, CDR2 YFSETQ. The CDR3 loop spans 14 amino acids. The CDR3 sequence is CASRSGDPPYEQYF. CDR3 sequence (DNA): TGCGCCAGCAGGTCAGGGGATCCTCCCTACGAGCAGTACTTC.

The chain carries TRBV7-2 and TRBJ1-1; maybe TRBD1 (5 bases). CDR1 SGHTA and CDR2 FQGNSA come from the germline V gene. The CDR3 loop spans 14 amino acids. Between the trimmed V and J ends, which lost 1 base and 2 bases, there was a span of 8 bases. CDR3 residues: CASSLETANTEAFF. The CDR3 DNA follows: TGTGCCAGCAGCTTAGAGACAGCTAACACTGAAGCTTTCTTT.

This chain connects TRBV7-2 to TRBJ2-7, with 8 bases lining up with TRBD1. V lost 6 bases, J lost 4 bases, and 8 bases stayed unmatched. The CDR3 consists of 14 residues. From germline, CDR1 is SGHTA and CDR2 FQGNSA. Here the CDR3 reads CASRTGTGHYEQYF. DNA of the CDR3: TGTGCCAGCAGGACCGGGACAGGACATTACGAGCAGTACTTC.

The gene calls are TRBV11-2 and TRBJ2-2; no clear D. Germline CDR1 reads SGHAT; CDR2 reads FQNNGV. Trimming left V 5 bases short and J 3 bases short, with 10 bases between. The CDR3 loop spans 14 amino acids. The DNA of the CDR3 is TGTGCCAGCAGCGCATCCCGGGACACCGGGGAGCTGTTTTTT. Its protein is CASSASRDTGELFF.

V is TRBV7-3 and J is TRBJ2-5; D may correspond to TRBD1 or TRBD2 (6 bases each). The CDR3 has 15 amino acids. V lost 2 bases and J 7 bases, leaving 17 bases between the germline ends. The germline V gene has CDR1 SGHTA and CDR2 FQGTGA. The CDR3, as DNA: TGTGCCAGCAGCTTAGGGGGGCGGCCGGGCGGGACCCAGTACTTC. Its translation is CASSLGGRPGGTQYF.

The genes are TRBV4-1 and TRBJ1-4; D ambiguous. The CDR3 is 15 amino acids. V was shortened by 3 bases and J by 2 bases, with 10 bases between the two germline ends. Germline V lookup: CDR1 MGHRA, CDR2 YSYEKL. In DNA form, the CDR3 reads TGCGCCAGCAGCCACCCCACCGGGACTAATGAAAAACTGTTTTTT. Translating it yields CASSHPTGTNEKLFF.

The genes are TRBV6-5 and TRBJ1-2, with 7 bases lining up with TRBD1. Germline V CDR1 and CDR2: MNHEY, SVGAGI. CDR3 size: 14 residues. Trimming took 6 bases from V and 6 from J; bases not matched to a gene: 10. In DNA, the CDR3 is TGTGCCAGCAGACTCCCGACAGGGACTGATGGCTACACCTTC. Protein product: CASRLPTGTDGYTF.

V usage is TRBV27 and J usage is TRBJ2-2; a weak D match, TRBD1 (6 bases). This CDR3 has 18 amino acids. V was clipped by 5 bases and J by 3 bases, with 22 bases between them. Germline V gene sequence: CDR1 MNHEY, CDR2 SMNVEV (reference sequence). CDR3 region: CASSRGQMMDRYTGELFF. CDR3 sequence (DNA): TGTGCCAGCAGTCGTGGACAGATGATGGATAGGTACACCGGGGAGCTGTTTTTT.

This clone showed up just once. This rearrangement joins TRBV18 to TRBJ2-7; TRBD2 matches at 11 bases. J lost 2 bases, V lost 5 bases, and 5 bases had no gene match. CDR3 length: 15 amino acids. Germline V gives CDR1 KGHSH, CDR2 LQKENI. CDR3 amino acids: CASSDGLAGTYEQYF. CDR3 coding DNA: TGTGCCAGCTCAGATGGACTAGCGGGCACCTACGAGCAGTACTTC.

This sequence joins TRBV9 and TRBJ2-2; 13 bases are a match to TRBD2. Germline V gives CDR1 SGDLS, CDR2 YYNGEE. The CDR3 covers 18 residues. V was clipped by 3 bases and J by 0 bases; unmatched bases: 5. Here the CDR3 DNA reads TGTGCCAGCAGCGCCCCGGGACTAGCGGGAACGAACACCGGGGAGCTGTTTTTT. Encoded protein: CASSAPGLAGTNTGELFF.

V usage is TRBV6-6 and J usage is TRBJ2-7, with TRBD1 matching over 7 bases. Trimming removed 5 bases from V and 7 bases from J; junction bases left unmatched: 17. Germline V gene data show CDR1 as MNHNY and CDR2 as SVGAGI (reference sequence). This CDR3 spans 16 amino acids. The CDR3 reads CASSTYLAGAGGEQYF. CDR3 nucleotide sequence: TGTGCCAGCAGTACCTACCTAGCTGGCGCAGGGGGAGAGCAGTACTTC.

The DNA for the CDR3 is TGTGCCAGCAGTGAACAGGGGTTTAGCACTGAAGCTTTCTTT. It encodes CASSEQGFSTEAFF. This chain joins TRBV2 and TRBJ1-1, with D tentatively TRBD1 (6 bases). CDR3 length equals 14 residues. Germline lookup yields CDR1 SNHLY and CDR2 FYNNEI. V shed 2 bases and J shed 4 bases, with 11 bases lying between them.

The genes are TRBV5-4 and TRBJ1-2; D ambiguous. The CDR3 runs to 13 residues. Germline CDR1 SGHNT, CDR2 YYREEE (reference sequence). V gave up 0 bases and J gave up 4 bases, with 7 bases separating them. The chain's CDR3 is CASSLEQLYGYTF. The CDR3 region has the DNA TGTGCCAGCAGCTTGGAACAGCTCTATGGCTACACCTTC.

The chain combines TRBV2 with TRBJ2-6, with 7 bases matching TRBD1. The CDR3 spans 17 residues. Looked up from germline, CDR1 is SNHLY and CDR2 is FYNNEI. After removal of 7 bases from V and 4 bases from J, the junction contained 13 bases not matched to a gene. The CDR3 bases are TGTGCCAGCACTGACAGGGTTTCTCAGTGGGGGGCCAACGTCCTGACTTTC. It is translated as CASTDRVSQWGANVLTF.